A selection of T cell receptor beta chains follows, all from one sample in a study of blood T cells in healthy people across ages. From the 5' RACE reads, TCRdb called clonotypes with MiXCR, one entry per CDR3 protein. The sample consists of 700,000 or so distinct CDR3 sequences, 22% of them appearing once. The sample comprised blood. These receptors originate from a man aged 70-80 years in good health. Each CDR3 is given with its conserved first and last residue. D genes are given only for firm matches. Rows may omit the clone size; those that give it use once, few, many or a size class.

clone_size	d_call	v_call	j_call	cdr3_nt	cdr3_aa
.	TRBD1	TRBV28	TRBJ2-1	TGTGCCAGCAGTTTTAGGGGGCGGTTCAATGAGCAGTTCTTC	CASSFRGRFNEQFF
.	TRBD1	TRBV27	TRBJ1-5	TGTGCCAGCAGTCAGGGGACAGGAGTAGCCTCAGAACAGCCCCAGCATTTT	CASSQGTGVASEQPQHF
.	TRBD2	TRBV25-1	TRBJ2-3	TGTGCCAGCAGTGCCCTGCTAGCGGGGTATGATACGCAGTATTTT	CASSALLAGYDTQYF
.	.	TRBV15	TRBJ1-5	TGTGCCACCAGCAGAGAGGACACCGGAGCCCAACAGCCCCAGCATTTT	CATSREDTGAQQPQHF
few	TRBD1	TRBV27	TRBJ1-2	TGTGCCAGCAGTGACAGGGGGCATGGCTACACCTTC	CASSDRGHGYTF
.	.	TRBV14	TRBJ1-2	TGTGCCAGCAGCCAAGCCCGGGGCAGGGTTGGCTACACCTTC	CASSQARGRVGYTF
.	TRBD1	TRBV5-1	TRBJ2-3	TGCGCCAGCAGCGCCCGTGGACAGGGGGCTCTGGATACGCAGTATTTT	CASSARGQGALDTQYF
few	.	TRBV9	TRBJ1-6	TGTGCCAGCAGCCCATTTAGCGATAATTTTTCACCCCTCCACTTT	CASSPFSDNFSPLHF
few	.	TRBV6-5	TRBJ2-7	TGTGCCAGCACCTCGACAGCCGCTACCTACGAGCAGTACTTC	CASTSTAATYEQYF
few	.	TRBV20-1	TRBJ1-6	TGCAGTGCTAGGGTCACGTACCGGGACACCAAGAATTCGCCCCTCCACTTT	CSARVTYRDTKNSPLHF
few	.	TRBV20-1	TRBJ2-5	TGCAGTGCTAGGTTGGGACTGAACCAAGAGACCCGGTACTTC	CSARLGLNQETRYF
few	TRBD1	TRBV7-9	TRBJ1-2	TGTGCCAGCAGCTCCTTGACAGGGGAGTGGGGCTACACCTTC	CASSSLTGEWGYTF
.	TRBD1	TRBV6-2/TRBV6-3	TRBJ2-5	TGTGCCAGCAGTTACGGGGGGACAGGCCCACAAGAGACCCAGTACTTC	CASSYGGTGPQETQYF
few	TRBD1	TRBV29-1	TRBJ1-5	TGCAGCGCGATCACAGGGGGCAATAGCAATCAGCCCCAGCATTTT	CSAITGGNSNQPQHF
few	TRBD1	TRBV25-1	TRBJ2-6	TGTGCCAGCAGTGGACAGGGTCCAGCTGGGGCCAACGTCCTGACTTTC	CASSGQGPAGANVLTF
few	.	TRBV5-6	TRBJ2-5	TGTGCCAGCAGCTTTGGCGGGGTTCTGGATCAAGAGACCCAGTACTTC	CASSFGGVLDQETQYF
few	.	TRBV6-6	TRBJ2-6	TGTGCCAGCACTCATTGGGGTAATGGGGCCGACGTCCTGACTTTC	CASTHWGNGADVLTF
few	TRBD1	TRBV6-1	TRBJ2-1	TGTGCCAGCAGTGGATTCCGAACAGGACAGGGGGCTACGAATGAGCAGTTCTTC	CASSGFRTGQGATNEQFF
.	TRBD1	TRBV20-1	TRBJ2-3	TGCAGTGCGACGGGACAGGGAAACACAGATACGCAGTATTTT	CSATGQGNTDTQYF
.	.	TRBV29-1	TRBJ1-6	TGCAGCGTTGAAGAGCCCAAGGGTTCACCCCTCCACTTT	CSVEEPKGSPLHF
few	TRBD2	TRBV28	TRBJ2-7	TGTGCCAGCAGTTTTCCTAGCGGAAGTGAGGACTTC	CASSFPSGSEDF
few	.	TRBV19	TRBJ2-1	TGTGCCAGTAGCTACCGGAGGGACGGACGCAATGAGCAGTTCTTC	CASSYRRDGRNEQFF
.	TRBD2	TRBV5-1	TRBJ2-7	TGCGCCAGCAGCAAAAGTTCACTAGCGGGGGCTTACGAGCAGTACTTC	CASSKSSLAGAYEQYF
many	TRBD1	TRBV4-3	TRBJ2-4	TGCGCCAGCAGCCAGTGGGACAGGGGAAACATTCAGTACTTC	CASSQWDRGNIQYF
.	.	TRBV7-9	TRBJ2-3	TGTGCCAGCAGCTCCAGTTCCGTCGGGGGAGATACGCAGTATTTT	CASSSSSVGGDTQYF
few	.	TRBV12-3/TRBV12-4	TRBJ1-5	TGTGCCAGCAGAGTACAGGGTAATCAGCCCCAGCATTTT	CASRVQGNQPQHF
.	.	TRBV4-2	TRBJ1-4	TGTGCCAGCAGCCAAGTCGGGGCGGCTAATGAAAAACTGTTTTTT	CASSQVGAANEKLFF
.	.	TRBV6-2/TRBV6-3	TRBJ1-2	TGTGCCAGCGGAACAACACAGGGCGGCTACACCTTC	CASGTTQGGYTF
.	.	TRBV20-1	TRBJ2-7	TGCAGTGCTAGTTTTGGGTCTGACCCTCCCTACGAGCAGTACTTC	CSASFGSDPPYEQYF
few	.	TRBV5-1	TRBJ1-2	TGCGCCAGCAGCTTGATGACGGGCAGTTCTAACTATGGCTACACCTTC	CASSLMTGSSNYGYTF
.	.	TRBV6-2/TRBV6-3	TRBJ2-1	TGTGCCAGCAGTTACGCCCCCGTCGCCCGTAGCGTAAGCTCCTACAATGAGCAGTTCTTC	CASSYAPVARSVSSYNEQFF
few	.	TRBV12-3/TRBV12-4	TRBJ2-5	TGTGCCAGCAGTCCAAACCAGCTAGGGCAGTACTTC	CASSPNQLGQYF
.	.	TRBV30	TRBJ2-5	TGTGCCTGGTCCCCCTTCGGTGGGATCGAGACCCAGTACTTC	CAWSPFGGIETQYF
.	.	TRBV20-1	TRBJ2-3	TGCAGTGTCCGGAAGGGGTATAGCACAGATACGCAGTATTTT	CSVRKGYSTDTQYF
few	.	TRBV3-1	TRBJ1-1	TGTGCCAGCAGCCAAGAACAGAACTCGTGCACTGAAGCTTTCTTT	CASSQEQNSCTEAFF
.	TRBD1	TRBV5-1	TRBJ2-1	TGCGCCAGCAGCTATGGACAGGGCAATTACAATGAGCAGTTCTTC	CASSYGQGNYNEQFF
.	.	TRBV7-6	TRBJ2-7	TGTGCCAGCAGCCCGGGCGATGGTTCCTACGAGCAGTACTTC	CASSPGDGSYEQYF
few	TRBD1	TRBV27	TRBJ1-2	TGTGCCAGCAGTTTACTCAGGGGGTATGGCTACACCTTC	CASSLLRGYGYTF
few	TRBD1	TRBV10-3	TRBJ1-5	TGTGCCACCCTTGACAGGGACCTTAGCAATCAGCCCCAGCATTTT	CATLDRDLSNQPQHF